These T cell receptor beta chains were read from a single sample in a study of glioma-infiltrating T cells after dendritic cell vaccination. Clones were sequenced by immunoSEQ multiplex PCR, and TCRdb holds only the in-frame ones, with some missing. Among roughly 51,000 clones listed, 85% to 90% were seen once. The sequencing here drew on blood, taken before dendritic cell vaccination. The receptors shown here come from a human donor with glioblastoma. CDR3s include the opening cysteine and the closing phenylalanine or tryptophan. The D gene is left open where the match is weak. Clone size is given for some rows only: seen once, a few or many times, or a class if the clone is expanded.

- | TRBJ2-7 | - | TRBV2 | TGTGCCAGCAGTGAACTCAGGAATGTTTTAGTTGTCTTC | CASSELRNVLVVF
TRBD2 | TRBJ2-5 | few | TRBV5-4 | TGTGCCAGCAGCTTGAAAATGGGGGGGGAGACCCAGTACTTC | CASSLKMGGETQYF
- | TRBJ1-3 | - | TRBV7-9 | TGTGCCAGCAGCCTTAAGGGGCAGGGGATATCGAACACCATATATTTT | CASSLKGQGISNTIYF
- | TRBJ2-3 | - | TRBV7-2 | TGTGCCAGCAGCTTCCTAGGTGAGCGGAGTAGCACAGATACGCAGTATTTT | CASSFLGERSSTDTQYF
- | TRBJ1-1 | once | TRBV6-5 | TGTGCCAGCAGTTACTCGAGGTCCACTGGCGCTTTCTTT | CASSYSRSTGAFF
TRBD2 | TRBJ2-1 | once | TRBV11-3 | TGTGCCAGCAGCTTCTCCGGGACTAGCGGGGGGGACGGGAATGAGCAGTTCTTC | CASSFSGTSGGDGNEQFF
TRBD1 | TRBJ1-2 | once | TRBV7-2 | TGTGCCAGCAGTTATGTCCGACAGGGAATTAATGGCTACACCTTC | CASSYVRQGINGYTF
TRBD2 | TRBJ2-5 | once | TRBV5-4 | TGTGCCAGCAGCTTGGGGGGGGGAGCGGGGGGTTATGAGACCCAGTACTTC | CASSLGGGAGGYETQYF
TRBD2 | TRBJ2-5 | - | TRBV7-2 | TGTGCCAGCGGATATAGCGGGAGTCAACCTCAAGAGACCCAGTACTTC | CASGYSGSQPQETQYF
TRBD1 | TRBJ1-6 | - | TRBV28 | TGTGCCAGCAGCCAAGCACAGGGGCGAAATTCACCCCTCCACTTT | CASSQAQGRNSPLHF
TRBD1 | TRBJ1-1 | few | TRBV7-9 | TGTGCCAGCAGCTTTGGGCAGGGGGAAACTGAAGCTTTCTTT | CASSFGQGETEAFF
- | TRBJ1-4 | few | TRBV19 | TGTGCCAGTAGTGTCTCTGGGGCCGCAACTAATGAAAAACTGTTTTTT | CASSVSGAATNEKLFF
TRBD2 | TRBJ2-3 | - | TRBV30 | TGTGCCTGGAATGGGGCGGGAGGGCCTAGTACGCAGTATTTT | CAWNGAGGPSTQYF
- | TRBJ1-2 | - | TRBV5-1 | TGCGCCAGCAGCCCCGACGAAGGTAGGGGCTATGGCTACACCTTC | CASSPDEGRGYGYTF
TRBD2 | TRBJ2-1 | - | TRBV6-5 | TGTGCCAGCAGTTACAGGGGACTAGCATACAATGAGCAGTTCTTC | CASSYRGLAYNEQFF
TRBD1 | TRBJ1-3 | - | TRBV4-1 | TGCGCCAGCAGCCACGCCGGGGACAGGGTCTTTAGGAACACCATATATTTT | CASSHAGDRVFRNTIYF
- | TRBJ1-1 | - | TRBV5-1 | TGCGCCAGCAGCTTGGTTGTCGGAGAGAACACTGAAGCTTTCTTT | CASSLVVGENTEAFF
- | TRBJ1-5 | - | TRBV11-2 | TGTGCCAGCAGCTTAGAACCCGGGCCCGGGGCCCAGCATTTT | CASSLEPGPGAQHF
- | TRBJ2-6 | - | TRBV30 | TGTGCCTGGAGAGCGGACGCTGGGGCCAACGTCCTGACTTTC | CAWRADAGANVLTF
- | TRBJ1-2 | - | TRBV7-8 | TGTGCCAGCAGCTTAGCAGGGGCGGGGGGCTACACCTTC | CASSLAGAGGYTF
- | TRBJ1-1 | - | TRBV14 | TGTGCCAGCAGGTCTACAGGACCTGAAGCTTTCTTT | CASRSTGPEAFF
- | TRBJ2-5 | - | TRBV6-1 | TGTGCCAGCAGCACTAACCACCGGGAGACCCAGTACTTC | CASSTNHRETQYF
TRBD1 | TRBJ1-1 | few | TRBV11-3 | TGTGCCAGCAGCTCCGGGGACAGGATGAACACTGAAGCTTTCTTT | CASSSGDRMNTEAFF
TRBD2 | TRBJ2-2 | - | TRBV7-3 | TGTGCCAGCAGCTTAACGGCGGGAGCGGACACCGGGGAGCTGTTTTTT | CASSLTAGADTGELFF
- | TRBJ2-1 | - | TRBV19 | TGTGCCAGTAGTATTTCTGTGAGTGATGAGCAGTTCTTC | CASSISVSDEQFF
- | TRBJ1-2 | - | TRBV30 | TGTGCCTGGAGTGTGAGGGGGAGCAATAACTATGGCTACACCTTC | CAWSVRGSNNYGYTF
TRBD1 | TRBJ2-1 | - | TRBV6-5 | TGTGCCAGCAGTTGGGACAGCTCCTACAATGAGCAGTTCTTC | CASSWDSSYNEQFF
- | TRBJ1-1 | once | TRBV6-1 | TGTGCCAGCAAAGGTATCAGGGAAGCTTTCTTT | CASKGIREAFF
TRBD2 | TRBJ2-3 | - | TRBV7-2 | TGTGCCAGCAGCTCCCCGGAGAGGGTAGCGGGTATTAGCACAGATACGCAGTATTTT | CASSSPERVAGISTDTQYF
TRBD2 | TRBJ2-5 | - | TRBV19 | TGTGCCAGTAGCCCCACAGTGAGCGGGGGGGCGGAGACCCAGTACTTC | CASSPTVSGGAETQYF
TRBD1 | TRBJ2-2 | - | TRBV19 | TGTGCCAGTAGTACTACCGGGACAGGGAACACCGGGGAGCTGTTTTTT | CASSTTGTGNTGELFF
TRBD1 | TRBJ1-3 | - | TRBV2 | TGTGCCAGCGGAGTGGGGACAGACGACTCTGGAAACACCATATATTTT | CASGVGTDDSGNTIYF
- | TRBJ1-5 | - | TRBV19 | TGTGCCAGTAGTATCGCGGTGAGTCAGCCCCAGCATTTT | CASSIAVSQPQHF
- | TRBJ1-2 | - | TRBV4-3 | TGCGCCAGCAGCCAAGAGTCATTTCCTAACTATGGCTACACCTTC | CASSQESFPNYGYTF
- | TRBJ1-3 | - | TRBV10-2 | TGCGCCAGCAGTGAGTCGAAAATCGGGACTGCTGGAAACACCATATATTTT | CASSESKIGTAGNTIYF
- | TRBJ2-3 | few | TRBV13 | TGTGCCAGCAGCTTACGTGGAGGAGATACGCAGTATTTT | CASSLRGGDTQYF
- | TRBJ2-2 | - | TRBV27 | TGTGCCAGCAATACAGAGACGAACACCGGGGAGCTGTTTTTT | CASNTETNTGELFF
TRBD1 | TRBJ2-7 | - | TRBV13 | TGTGCCAGCAGCTCCATACCGATGACAGGGACCTACGAGCAGTACTTC | CASSSIPMTGTYEQYF
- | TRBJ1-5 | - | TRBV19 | TGTGCCACTTCCGGACAGATTTATAATCAGCCCCAGCATTTT | CATSGQIYNQPQHF
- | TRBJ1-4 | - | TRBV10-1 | TGCGCCAGCAGTGCGACAGGTAGTGAAAAACTGTTTTTT | CASSATGSEKLFF
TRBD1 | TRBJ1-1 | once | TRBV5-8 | TGTGCCAGCAGCCTACAGGGGGCGCGGGGCTCTGAAGCTTTCTTT | CASSLQGARGSEAFF
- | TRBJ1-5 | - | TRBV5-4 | TGTGCCAGCAGCTTGGGTGGGGAGGTCAATCAGCCCCAGCATTTT | CASSLGGEVNQPQHF
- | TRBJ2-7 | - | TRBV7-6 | TGTGCCAGCAGCTCTTTACCGGGAGTCTCCTACGAGCAGTACTTC | CASSSLPGVSYEQYF
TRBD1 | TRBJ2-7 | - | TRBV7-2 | TGTGCCAGCAGCTCGACAGGGAGCAAGCACGAGCAGTACTTC | CASSSTGSKHEQYF
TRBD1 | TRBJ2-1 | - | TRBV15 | TGTGCCACCAGCAGAGAGGGACAGGGGCAGTTCTTC | CATSREGQGQFF
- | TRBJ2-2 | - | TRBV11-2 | TGTGCCAGCAGAAGTGTTCGGGGTAACACCGGGGAGCTGTTTTTT | CASRSVRGNTGELFF
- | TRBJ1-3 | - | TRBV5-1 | TGCGCCAGCAGCTTGGAGGCGGGGAGTTTGAGTGGAAACACCATATATTTT | CASSLEAGSLSGNTIYF
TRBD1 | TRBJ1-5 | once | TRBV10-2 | TGCGCCAGCAGTCGTGGACAGGGAGGTGGCAATCAGCCCCAGCATTTT | CASSRGQGGGNQPQHF
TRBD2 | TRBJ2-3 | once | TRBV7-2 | TGTGCCAGCAGCTTCCACAAACAAGCGGGGCCAAGCACAGATACGCAGTATTTT | CASSFHKQAGPSTDTQYF
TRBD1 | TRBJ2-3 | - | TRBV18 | TGTGCCAGCTCACCACAGGGGGCGTCGTCAGATACGCAGTATTTT | CASSPQGASSDTQYF
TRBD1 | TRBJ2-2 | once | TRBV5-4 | TGTGCCAGCAGCGCAAGATCAGGGGGATCGAACACCGGGGAGCTGTTTTTT | CASSARSGGSNTGELFF
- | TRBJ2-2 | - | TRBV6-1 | TGTGCCAGCAGTGAATCTTGGACACTGACCGGGGAGCTGTTTTTT | CASSESWTLTGELFF
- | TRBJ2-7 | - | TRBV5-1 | TGCGCCAGCAGCTGGAGGGCAGGGAGCGATTACGAGCAGTACTTC | CASSWRAGSDYEQYF
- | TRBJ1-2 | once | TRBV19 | TGTGCCAGTAGTACCAGGGGACCCCAGGGGAATAATGGCTACACCTTC | CASSTRGPQGNNGYTF
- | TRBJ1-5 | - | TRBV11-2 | TGTGCCAGCAGCTTAGGCGGCGGCAATCAGCCCCAGCATTTT | CASSLGGGNQPQHF
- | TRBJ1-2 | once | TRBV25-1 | TGTGCCTCCAATCCCTCAGGGGTAGATGGCTACACCTTC | CASNPSGVDGYTF
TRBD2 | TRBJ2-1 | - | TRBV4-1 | TGCGCCAGCAGCCAAGAATCCGGCCAGCGGGGGGACAATGAGCAGTTCTTC | CASSQESGQRGDNEQFF